These 24 T cell receptor beta chains came from one sample sequenced in a study of T cell responses to AZD1222 COVID-19 vaccine. Assay used: immunoSEQ multiplex PCR; TCRdb lists only in-frame clones, some missing. The sample has 150,000 to 200,000 clones; 75% to 90% are singletons. The input for sequencing was peripheral blood, taken 28 days after the second dose of the MenACWY control vaccine. All receptors derive from an adult who received the MenACWY meningococcal vaccine as a control.

This clone was recorded a few times. This chain joins TRBV19 and TRBJ2-2; 10 bases agree with TRBD2. The V gene's germline CDR1 is LNHDA and CDR2 SQIVND (reference sequence). V trimming: 2 bases; J trimming: 6 bases; junction bases outside the gene matches: 6. This CDR3 has 16 residues. The CDR3 loop reads CASSIKAGGPAGELFF. CDR3 DNA: TGTGCCAGTAGTATAAAAGCGGGAGGGCCTGCCGGGGAGCTGTTTTTT.

The chain carries TRBV28 and TRBJ1-3, with D unresolved. Trimming pared 8 bases from V and 4 bases from J, leaving 6 bases between. Germline assignment: CDR1 MDHEN and CDR2 SYDVKM. The CDR3 has 11 amino acids. CDR3 in DNA: TGTGCCAGCGCTGCAGGAAACACCATATATTTT. This gives the protein CASAAGNTIYF.

V and J are TRBV2 and TRBJ2-3, with D possibly matching TRBD1 (7 bases). Looked up from germline, CDR1 is SNHLY and CDR2 is FYNNEI. The CDR3 spans 13 residues. Trimming pared 8 bases from V and 1 base from J, leaving 10 bases between. The CDR3 nucleotides read TGTGCCAGCGGGGGGACAGGCACAGATACGCAGTATTTT. It encodes CASGGTGTDTQYF. Complete variable domain (other parts from reference TRBV2 and TRBJ2-3): EPEVTQTPSHQVTQMGQEVILRCVPISNHLYFYWYRQILGQKVEFLVSFYNNEISEKSEIFDDQFSVERPDGSNFTLKIRSTKLEDSAMYFCASGGTGTDTQYFGPGTRLTVL.

This sequence joins TRBV27 and TRBJ1-1, with 9 nucleotides matching TRBD1. Germline V gene lookup returns CDR1 MNHEY and CDR2 SMNVEV (reference sequence). V was clipped by 2 bases and J by 0 bases; unmatched bases: 13. The CDR3 covers 19 residues. The DNA for the CDR3 is TGTGCCAGCAGTTTAAGAGGTAGGGGGACAGGGATCATGAACACTGAAGCTTTCTTT. Amino acid sequence: CASSLRGRGTGIMNTEAFF.

CDR3: CASSRNPGTGGYNEQFF. CDR3 nucleotide sequence: TGTGCCAGCAGCCGTAATCCGGGGACAGGGGGCTACAATGAGCAGTTCTTC. The gene calls are TRBV7-2 and TRBJ2-1; 11 nucleotides line up with TRBD1. The CDR3 totals 17 residues. Trimming removed 5 bases from V and 3 bases from J; junction bases left unmatched: 9. The V gene's germline CDR1 is SGHTA and CDR2 FQGNSA. The whole variable domain, remainder taken from reference TRBV7-2 and TRBJ2-1, is GAGVSQSPSNKVTEKGKDVELRCDPISGHTALYWYRQSLGQGLEFLIYFQGNSAPDKSGLPSDRFSAERTGGSVSTLTIQRTQQEDSAVYLCASSRNPGTGGYNEQFFGPGTRLTVL.

The V and J genes are TRBV28 and TRBJ2-1, with a tentative D call TRBD2 (6 bases). CDR3 length: 16 amino acids. Looked up from germline, CDR1 is MDHEN and CDR2 is SYDVKM. Deletions cut 4 bases from V and 5 bases from J, with 18 bases between. The CDR3 DNA follows: TGTGCCAGCAGTTCCCATTGGCGGGATAAGGACAATGAGCAGTTCTTC. This translates into CASSSHWRDKDNEQFF.

V gene TRBV7-2 combines with J gene TRBJ2-7; D call uncertain. Looked up from germline, CDR1 is SGHTA and CDR2 is FQGNSA. With 5 bases removed from V and 6 bases from J, the gap between germline ends came to 8 bases. The length of the CDR3 is 11 residues. CDR3 loop: CASSETSEQYF. DNA of the CDR3: TGTGCCAGCAGCGAGACAAGCGAGCAGTACTTC. The whole variable domain, filled in from reference TRBV7-2 and TRBJ2-7, reads GAGVSQSPSNKVTEKGKDVELRCDPISGHTALYWYRQSLGQGLEFLIYFQGNSAPDKSGLPSDRFSAERTGGSVSTLTIQRTQQEDSAVYLCASSETSEQYFGPGTRLTVT.

V gene TRBV7-2 combines with J gene TRBJ2-1; 8 nucleotides align to TRBD1. Germline CDR1 SGHTA, CDR2 FQGNSA. V shed 5 bases and J 2 bases; nucleotides not matched to a gene: 5. The CDR3 extends over 15 amino acids. CDR3 sequence (DNA): TGTGCCAGCAGCCTCGGACAGGGCACCTACAATGAGCAGTTCTTC. Its protein is CASSLGQGTYNEQFF. The whole variable domain, remainder taken from reference TRBV7-2 and TRBJ2-1, is GAGVSQSPSNKVTEKGKDVELRCDPISGHTALYWYRQSLGQGLEFLIYFQGNSAPDKSGLPSDRFSAERTGGSVSTLTIQRTQQEDSAVYLCASSLGQGTYNEQFFGPGTRLTVL.

This clone showed up just once. The chain couples TRBV6-5 to TRBJ2-3, with 8 bases lining up with TRBD2. Germline V lookup: CDR1 MNHEY, CDR2 SVGAGI. Losses at the gene ends were 2 bases for V and 3 bases for J; bases not matched to a gene: 4. The CDR3 runs 15 residues. The DNA for the CDR3 is TGTGCCAGCAGTTACGGGACTAGGGGAACAGATACGCAGTATTTT. It codes for CASSYGTRGTDTQYF.

The V gene is TRBV9, the J gene TRBJ1-6, with D unclear. With 0 bases removed from V and 9 bases from J, the gap between germline ends came to 16 bases. CDR3 length equals 16 residues. The germline gives CDR1 SGDLS, CDR2 YYNGEE. The CDR3 DNA reads as TGTGCCAGCAGCGTAGAAGGTACTCCCTTGGGTTCACCCCTCCACTTT. Translating gives CASSVEGTPLGSPLHF.

The chain combines TRBV6-6 with TRBJ1-3; D perhaps matches TRBD1 (6 bases). This CDR3 is built from 12 residues. V lost 7 bases to trimming and J lost 7 bases, with 11 bases between them. CDR1 MNHNY and CDR2 SVGAGI come from the germline V gene (reference sequence). DNA for the CDR3: TGTGCCAGCAAGGTCACAGGGAACACCATATATTTT. Encoded protein: CASKVTGNTIYF.

The J gene is TRBJ2-1, the V gene TRBV27; TRBD1 or TRBD2 may be the D gene (5 bases each). The V gene's germline CDR1 is MNHEY and CDR2 SMNVEV (reference sequence). The V end was cut by 3 bases, the J end by 6 bases, with 12 bases between. The CDR3 has 14 residues. The CDR3 DNA reads TGTGCCAGCAGTTTCGGCAGGGCGGGCAATGAGCAGTTCTTC. Protein product: CASSFGRAGNEQFF.

The gene calls are TRBV6-2 or TRBV6-3 and TRBJ2-7; 7 nucleotides agree with TRBD2. The CDR3 extends over 15 amino acids. Losses at the gene ends were 0 bases for V and 2 bases for J; bases not matched to a gene: 4. Germline CDR1 and CDR2: MNHEY and SVGEGT. CDR3 sequence (DNA): TGTGCCAGCAGTTACTCGAGCGGGATTACCTACGAGCAGTACTTC. This encodes CASSYSSGITYEQYF.

The chain recombines TRBV2 with TRBJ2-1; the match to TRBD2 covers 8 bases. Trimming took 3 bases from V and 7 from J; bases not matched to a gene: 5. The CDR3 is 14 residues long. Germline values: CDR1 SNHLY, CDR2 FYNNEI. The CDR3 loop reads CASSDWREANEQFF. CDR3 coding DNA: TGTGCCAGCAGTGACTGGCGGGAGGCGAATGAGCAGTTCTTC.

Notes on this clone: One junction end disagrees with the germline gene, perhaps due to a read error. The chain uses TRBV9 and TRBJ2-7, with a tentative D call TRBD1 (6 bases). CDR1 and CDR2 from the germline V gene are SGDLS and YYNGEE. This CDR3 spans 11 amino acids. CDR3 sequence: CASPPKDSLCF. CDR3 sequence (DNA): TGTGCCAGCCCCCCAAAGGACAGCCTCTGCTTC.

This sequence joins TRBV7-2 and TRBJ2-3; no definite D call. V lost 5 bases and J lost 6, with 21 bases in between. The germline CDR1 and CDR2 sequences are SGHTA and FQGNSA. This CDR3 spans 16 amino acids. CDR3 coding DNA: TGTGCCAGCAGCCCCGGCTCGGGCCTGTGGGGTGATACGCAGTATTTT. Its translation is CASSPGSGLWGDTQYF.

The chain combines TRBV9 with TRBJ1-3; no clear D gene. Germline V CDR1 and CDR2: SGDLS, YYNGEE. Trimming pared 0 bases from V and 2 bases from J, leaving 12 bases between. This CDR3 spans 16 amino acids. The CDR3 loop reads CASSVAASPPGNTIYF. The CDR3 nucleotides read TGTGCCAGCAGCGTAGCTGCCAGTCCTCCTGGAAACACCATATATTTT. Full variable domain (missing parts from reference TRBV9 and TRBJ1-3): DSGVTQTPKHLITATGQRVTLRCSPRSGDLSVYWYQQSLDQGLQFLIQYYNGEERAKGNILERFSAQQFPDLHSELNLSSLELGDSALYFCASSVAASPPGNTIYFGEGSWLTVV.

The rearrangement joins TRBV5-6 to TRBJ2-7, with 9 bases aligning to TRBD1. Germline trimming cut 2 bases from V and 1 base from J; bases unmatched to any gene: 1. This CDR3 region has 14 residues. The germline gives CDR1 SGHDT, CDR2 YYEEEE. CDR3 sequence: CASSFGTGSYEQYF. CDR3 in DNA: TGTGCCAGCAGCTTCGGGACAGGGTCCTACGAGCAGTACTTC.

The chain carries TRBV11-2 and TRBJ1-3; no clear D. CDR3 length equals 15 residues. The germline CDR1 and CDR2 sequences are SGHAT and FQNNGV. V lost 1 base and J 0 bases, leaving 7 bases between the germline ends. CDR3: CASSLVGVSGNTIYF. CDR3 sequence (DNA): TGTGCCAGCAGCTTAGTAGGCGTCTCTGGAAACACCATATATTTT.

The chain has TRBV7-2 and TRBJ2-7; 9 nucleotides match TRBD2. Unmatched junction bases numbered 6, after V lost 1 base and J lost 2 bases. Per germline, CDR1 SGHTA and CDR2 FQGNSA. The CDR3 is 16 residues long. This CDR3 is CASSLDASGTPYEQYF. CDR3 nucleotides: TGTGCCAGCAGCTTAGATGCTAGCGGGACCCCCTACGAGCAGTACTTC.

The chain uses TRBV5-5 and TRBJ2-7, with 9 bases that match TRBD1. This CDR3 comprises 14 residues. Germline V gene sequence: CDR1 SGHKS, CDR2 YYEKEE (reference sequence). V trimming: 3 bases; J trimming: 3 bases; junction bases outside the gene matches: 4. The CDR3 DNA is TGTGCCAGCAGCTATCTGACAGGGGGCTACGAGCAGTACTTC. Its protein product is CASSYLTGGYEQYF.

V gene TRBV28 combines with J gene TRBJ1-2; D unclear. CDR1 MDHEN and CDR2 SYDVKM come from the germline V gene. With 6 bases removed from V and 2 bases from J, the gap between germline ends came to 4 bases. The CDR3 is made up of 11 amino acids. The DNA for the CDR3 is TGTGCCAGCAGCACAAACTATGGCTACACCTTC. Translating gives CASSTNYGYTF.

As regards this clone: Sequence at one end of the junction differs from germline and may be a read error. This sequence joins TRBV4-3 and TRBJ1-1; D may be TRBD1 (6 bases). CDR1 and CDR2 from the germline V gene are LGHNA and YSLEER. The CDR3 runs to 16 residues. In nucleotides, the CDR3 is TGCGCCAGCAGTCAAGAGGCCAGGGGAGGGCACACTGAAGCTTTCTTT. Protein sequence: CASSQEARGGHTEAFF.

V gene TRBV30 combines with J gene TRBJ2-3; D is possibly TRBD1 or TRBD2 (5 bases each). Trimming took 0 bases from V and 2 from J, leaving 9 bases between them. In germline, CDR1 is GTSNPN, CDR2 SVGIG (reference sequence). The CDR3 runs to 14 residues. The CDR3 loop is CAWSVRDPTDTQYF. The DNA for the CDR3 is TGTGCCTGGAGTGTCCGGGACCCCACAGATACGCAGTATTTT.